The rows below give T cell receptor beta chains drawn from one sample of a study of CD8 T cells in Susac syndrome. TCRdb redid the calling of the immunoSEQ multiplex PCR reads with MiXCR, one entry per CDR3 protein. The sample has roughly 120,000 distinct CDR3 sequences, 90% to 95% seen once. Sequenced material: CD4+ T cells from PBMCs. The receptors come from a human donor in good health. Both conserved end residues are part of each CDR3.

CDR3 protein	V gene	J gene
CASSDPGGPYEQYF	TRBV18	TRBJ2-7
CASISRDGGRWETEAFF	TRBV12-3/TRBV12-4	TRBJ1-1
CASILGHTKMGEQFF	TRBV5-8	TRBJ2-1
CSVAFRASNQPQHF	TRBV29-1	TRBJ1-5
CAWDLTDTQYF	TRBV30	TRBJ2-3
CASSALVEQYF	TRBV7-9	TRBJ2-7
CASTPNGGSLYEQYF	TRBV21-1	TRBJ2-7
CASSLGQGAQETQYF	TRBV5-1	TRBJ2-5
CAIGTSGRISYEQYF	TRBV6-2/TRBV6-3	TRBJ2-7
CASSILGQGYTTEAFF	TRBV19	TRBJ1-1
CAWTRFVTGELFF	TRBV30	TRBJ2-2
CASSYSGYPSSYEQYF	TRBV6-2/TRBV6-3	TRBJ2-7
CASSLGGSGSTDTQYF	TRBV7-9	TRBJ2-3
CASSPSSGSVTYEQYF	TRBV7-9	TRBJ2-7
CSAPGLPGANVLTF	TRBV20-1	TRBJ2-6
CSARDFGVGEQFF	TRBV20-1	TRBJ2-1
CASSQDPGTPSTDTQYF	TRBV3-1	TRBJ2-3
CASAVTDEQFF	TRBV7-9	TRBJ2-1
CAWSSSEQTNEKLFF	TRBV30	TRBJ1-4
CASSQGGQGIYEQYF	TRBV3-1	TRBJ2-7
CSVERGTSGMNEQFF	TRBV29-1	TRBJ2-1
CASSFPSGSPDTQYF	TRBV5-1	TRBJ2-3
CSASGDLRAQETQYF	TRBV20-1	TRBJ2-5
CASSRQGYYEQYF	TRBV6-5	TRBJ2-7
CASSYSRRDSRFF	TRBV6-2/TRBV6-3	TRBJ2-1
CSASTGGEQFF	TRBV20-1	TRBJ2-1
CASTLVGGPSYEQYF	TRBV11-2	TRBJ2-7
CAWSVLTDYGYTF	TRBV30	TRBJ1-2
CASSYRGGLADTYEQYF	TRBV7-3	TRBJ2-7
CSVPRKGQGARNEQFF	TRBV29-1	TRBJ2-1
CSVVGQGTTNEKLFF	TRBV29-1	TRBJ1-4
CASSGVRDTEAFF	TRBV6-1	TRBJ1-1
CASSLKKNTEAFF	TRBV7-9	TRBJ1-1
CASSLRVVSGNEQFF	TRBV3-1	TRBJ2-1
CASSPGQVLYNEQFF	TRBV14	TRBJ2-1
CASKVSGRSEQYF	TRBV13	TRBJ2-7
CAWNTRDRSYEQYF	TRBV30	TRBJ2-7
CASSEFEPGYEQYF	TRBV25-1	TRBJ2-7
CASSYGGRQYEQYF	TRBV6-5	TRBJ2-7
CASNEGANVLTF	TRBV2	TRBJ2-6
CASTGQDNQPQHF	TRBV12-3/TRBV12-4	TRBJ1-5
CASKTGNSNQPQHF	TRBV12-3/TRBV12-4	TRBJ1-5
CASSELGTLNTGELFF	TRBV2	TRBJ2-2
CASSFGRLDNEQFF	TRBV7-3	TRBJ2-1
CAWAREGKGLNTEAFF	TRBV30	TRBJ1-1
CASNGGTPSYEQYF	TRBV30	TRBJ2-7
CASSHGPGQGQETQYF	TRBV3-1	TRBJ2-5
CASSLGTGGRETQYF	TRBV5-1	TRBJ2-5
CASSTGTIYNSPLHF	TRBV19	TRBJ1-6